The rows below give T cell receptor beta chains drawn from one sample of a study of blood T cell repertoires in COVID-19. Clones were sequenced by immunoSEQ multiplex PCR, and TCRdb holds only the in-frame ones, with some missing. The sample lists under 130,000 clones; roughly 90% were seen once. Specimen: peripheral blood. These receptors were collected from a woman in her sixties with acute or convalescent COVID-19. Both conserved end residues are part of each CDR3. Each record gives: J gene, D gene, V gene, clone size, CDR3 protein, CDR3 DNA. D genes are given only for firm matches. A clone size is listed for some rows: how often the clone was seen (once, few, many), or a class if it is expanded.

TRBJ1-1,.,TRBV7-9,.,CASIGGQYNTEAFF,TGTGCCAGCATAGGTGGGCAGTACAACACTGAAGCTTTCTTT
TRBJ2-5,TRBD1,TRBV5-1,.,CASSSSGTGVGETQYF,TGCGCCAGCAGCTCCTCCGGGACAGGAGTTGGGGAGACCCAGTACTTC
TRBJ2-1,.,TRBV9,once,CASSVAERREQFF,TGTGCCAGCAGCGTAGCTGAAAGGCGGGAGCAGTTCTTC
TRBJ1-1,.,TRBV2,.,CASSYAMRANTEAFF,TGTGCCAGCAGCTATGCGATGAGGGCGAACACTGAAGCTTTCTTT
TRBJ2-7,TRBD1,TRBV29-1,.,CSVVGQISYEQYF,TGCAGCGTTGTGGGACAGATCTCCTACGAGCAGTACTTC
TRBJ1-6,.,TRBV7-2,.,CASSRDTHNSPLHF,TGTGCCAGCAGCCGGGACACCCATAATTCACCCCTCCACTTT
TRBJ2-5,.,TRBV28,.,CASSFHMGKETQYF,TGTGCCAGCAGTTTTCACATGGGCAAAGAGACCCAGTACTTC
TRBJ2-3,TRBD1,TRBV6-6,.,CASGSTGTGSTDTQYF,TGTGCCAGCGGGTCCACCGGGACAGGGAGCACAGATACGCAGTATTTT
TRBJ1-1,TRBD1,TRBV5-1,.,CASRDITGGRTEAFF,TGCGCCAGCAGAGACATAACAGGGGGCCGTACTGAAGCTTTCTTT
TRBJ2-1,TRBD1,TRBV28,.,CASSLGQGPFSYNEQFF,TGTGCCAGCAGTTTGGGACAGGGACCTTTCTCCTACAATGAGCAGTTCTTC
TRBJ1-1,.,TRBV5-1,.,CASMPGGQLNTEAFF,TGCGCCAGCATGCCGGGGGGCCAGTTGAACACTGAAGCTTTCTTT
TRBJ2-2,.,TRBV7-9,.,CASSPQTPSGELFF,TGTGCCAGCAGCCCGCAGACACCGTCCGGGGAGCTGTTTTTT
TRBJ2-3,.,TRBV3-1/TRBV3-2,.,CASSQAGTVDTQYF,TGTGCCAGCAGCCAAGCGGGAACGGTGGATACGCAGTATTTT
TRBJ2-7,.,TRBV6-5,.,CASSPTRNSYEQYF,TGTGCCAGCAGCCCGACACGCAACTCCTACGAGCAGTACTTC
TRBJ1-2,.,TRBV3-1/TRBV3-2,.,CASSQGGPGAYGYTF,TGTGCCAGCAGCCAAGGTGGACCAGGGGCCTATGGCTACACCTTC
TRBJ1-1,TRBD1,TRBV6-5,once,CASSYSGGSEAFF,TGTGCCAGCAGTTACTCAGGGGGCTCTGAAGCTTTCTTT
TRBJ1-5,TRBD1,TRBV6-5,.,CASSLSGTGGRPQHF,TGTGCCAGCAGTCTCTCCGGGACAGGGGGGAGGCCCCAGCATTTT
TRBJ1-1,TRBD1,TRBV3-1/TRBV3-2,.,CASSQGATGAGEAFF,TGTGCCAGCAGCCAAGGCGCTACAGGGGCTGGCGAAGCTTTCTTT
TRBJ2-7,.,TRBV28,.,CASSSNRADTVGYEQYF,TGTGCCAGCAGTTCCAACAGGGCCGACACCGTAGGCTACGAGCAGTACTTC
TRBJ2-1,TRBD2,TRBV7-6,.,CASSLRREGLIGNEQFF,TGTGCCAGCAGCTTAAGGCGGGAGGGCCTTATAGGCAATGAGCAGTTCTTC
TRBJ2-5,TRBD1,TRBV6-5,.,CASSYRPGTGVGTQYF,TGTGCCAGCAGTTACCGTCCCGGGACAGGGGTCGGGACCCAGTACTTC
TRBJ1-2,.,TRBV15,.,CATSNRGTQRGYTF,TGTGCCACCAGCAATCGGGGAACTCAGCGTGGCTACACCTTC
TRBJ2-5,.,TRBV3-1/TRBV3-2,.,CASRPVGSALQETQYF,TGTGCCAGCCGTCCCGTGGGCAGTGCTCTCCAAGAGACCCAGTACTTC
TRBJ2-3,TRBD1,TRBV28,.,CASSWDRVTDTQYF,TGTGCCAGCAGTTGGGACAGGGTAACAGATACGCAGTATTTT
TRBJ1-2,TRBD1,TRBV6-5,once,CASSYRFFDRGHGYTF,TGTGCCAGCAGTTATCGTTTTTTCGACAGGGGGCATGGCTACACCTTC
TRBJ2-1,.,TRBV11-1,.,CASSSGRVAAQFF,TGTGCCAGCAGCTCTGGGAGAGTAGCGGCGCAGTTCTTC
TRBJ1-6,.,TRBV6-5,.,CASREAHNSPLHF,TGTGCCAGCAGGGAGGCGCACAATTCACCCCTCCACTTT
TRBJ2-1,TRBD2,TRBV19,.,CASTHLAGGPHNEQFF,TGTGCCAGTACCCACCTAGCGGGAGGGCCGCACAATGAGCAGTTCTTC
TRBJ2-1,TRBD2,TRBV25-1,.,CATGGAGSTYNEQFF,TGTGCCACCGGGGGGGCGGGATCTACCTACAATGAGCAGTTCTTC
TRBJ1-5,.,TRBV4-1,once,CASSQGHGARGTPQHF,TGCGCCAGCAGCCAAGGGCACGGGGCGCGGGGGACCCCCCAGCATTTT
TRBJ1-1,.,TRBV28,.,CASSPRVTEAFF,TGTGCCAGCAGTCCCAGGGTTACTGAAGCTTTCTTT
TRBJ2-1,TRBD2,TRBV4-1,.,CASSQGFGTSGSHNEQFF,TGCGCCAGCAGCCAAGGATTCGGGACTAGCGGGAGCCACAATGAGCAGTTCTTC
TRBJ1-2,TRBD1,TRBV2,.,CASSEAAGQGDGYTF,TGTGCCAGCAGTGAAGCAGCAGGGCAGGGGGATGGCTACACCTTC
TRBJ2-5,TRBD2,TRBV19,.,CASSTGTSDLQETQYF,TGTGCCAGTAGTACCGGGACTAGCGACCTCCAAGAGACCCAGTACTTC
TRBJ1-1,.,TRBV18,once,CASSEILQGNTEAFF,TGTGCCAGCTCCGAGATATTACAGGGAAACACTGAAGCTTTCTTT
TRBJ1-4,TRBD1,TRBV28,.,CASSSGQGPDLFF,TGTGCCAGCAGTTCAGGACAGGGGCCGGACCTGTTTTTT
TRBJ1-1,.,TRBV18,.,CASSPISVGEGTEAFF,TGTGCCAGCTCACCAATTAGTGTGGGGGAGGGCACTGAAGCTTTCTTT
TRBJ1-6,TRBD1,TRBV5-1,few,CASSMSGTGTSPLHF,TGCGCCAGCAGCATGAGTGGGACAGGGACGTCACCCCTCCACTTT
TRBJ2-3,TRBD2,TRBV15,few,CATRAGGFTDTQYF,TGTGCCACCAGAGCGGGAGGGTTCACAGATACGCAGTATTTT
TRBJ2-3,.,TRBV19,.,CASSIGLGGVSTDTQYF,TGTGCCAGTAGTATAGGTCTAGGCGGAGTTAGCACAGATACGCAGTATTTT
TRBJ2-1,.,TRBV28,.,CASSPDREWGYNEQFF,TGTGCCAGCAGTCCTGATCGGGAGTGGGGTTACAATGAGCAGTTCTTC
TRBJ1-6,.,TRBV25-1,.,CASSEYKGLRSPLHF,TGTGCCAGCAGTGAATATAAGGGACTGCGGTCACCCCTCCACTTT
TRBJ1-1,.,TRBV19,.,CASSTSGDYLNTEAFF,TGTGCCAGTAGTACCTCAGGGGACTACCTGAACACTGAAGCTTTCTTT
TRBJ1-5,.,TRBV28,.,CASRASNQPQHF,TGTGCCAGCAGAGCCAGCAATCAGCCCCAGCATTTT
TRBJ2-7,TRBD1,TRBV3-1/TRBV3-2,.,CASSQGRIGQGTYEQYF,TGTGCCAGCAGCCAGGGAAGGATTGGACAGGGGACCTACGAGCAGTACTTC
TRBJ2-2,.,TRBV24-1,.,CATSAVVNTGELFF,TGTGCCACCAGTGCGGTCGTAAACACCGGGGAGCTGTTTTTT
TRBJ2-5,.,TRBV5-1,.,CASSPLGTAETQYF,TGCGCCAGCAGCCCGCTGGGCACGGCAGAGACCCAGTACTTC
TRBJ2-5,TRBD1,TRBV24-1,.,CATSSGQAGQETQYF,TGTGCCACCAGTTCCGGACAGGCAGGACAAGAGACCCAGTACTTC
TRBJ2-5,.,TRBV28,.,CASSLIGETQYF,TGTGCCAGCAGTTTAATCGGAGAGACCCAGTACTTC
TRBJ2-3,.,TRBV28,.,CASSPWKGDTDTQYF,TGTGCCAGCAGTCCTTGGAAAGGGGACACAGATACGCAGTATTTT
TRBJ2-1,TRBD2,TRBV2,few,CASNEREVAGNEQFF,TGTGCCAGCAACGAGCGGGAGGTTGCTGGAAATGAGCAGTTCTTC
TRBJ1-1,TRBD1,TRBV19,.,CASSQDRGSLMNTEAFF,TGTGCCAGTAGCCAAGACAGGGGAAGCCTTATGAACACTGAAGCTTTCTTT
TRBJ1-1,.,TRBV4-1,once,CASSQVLPSPTEAFF,TGCGCCAGCAGCCAAGTCCTACCGTCTCCGACTGAAGCTTTCTTT
TRBJ2-1,TRBD2,TRBV5-6,.,CASSLGLAGVYEQFF,TGTGCCAGCAGCTTGGGACTAGCGGGAGTTTATGAGCAGTTCTTC
TRBJ1-2,.,TRBV7-8,.,CASSFRPDGQPSNYGYTF,TGTGCCAGCAGCTTCCGTCCCGATGGACAACCCTCTAACTATGGCTACACCTTC